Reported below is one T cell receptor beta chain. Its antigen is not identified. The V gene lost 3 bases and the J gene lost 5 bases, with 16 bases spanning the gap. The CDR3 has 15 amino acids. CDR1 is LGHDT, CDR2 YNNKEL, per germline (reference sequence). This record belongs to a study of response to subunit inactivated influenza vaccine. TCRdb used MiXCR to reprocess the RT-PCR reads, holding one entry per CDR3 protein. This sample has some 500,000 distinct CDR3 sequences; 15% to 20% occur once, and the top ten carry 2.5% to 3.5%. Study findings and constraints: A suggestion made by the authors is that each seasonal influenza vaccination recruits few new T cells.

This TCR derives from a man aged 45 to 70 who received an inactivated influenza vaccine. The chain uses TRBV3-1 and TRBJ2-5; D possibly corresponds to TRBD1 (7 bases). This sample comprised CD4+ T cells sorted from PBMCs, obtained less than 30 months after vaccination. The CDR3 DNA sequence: TGTGCCAGCAGCCAGGGGGGACAGCGAGGGGAGACCCAGTACTTC. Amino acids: CASSQGGQRGETQYF.